This T cell receptor (beta chain) appears in the sequencing data of a study of CD8+CD57+ T cells in acquired aplastic anemia. About the study: Mean DNA quantity obtained from sorted CD4+ and CD8+ cells was 3 to 4 ug. Findings and limits, study-wide: Overlapping CD8+ CDR3 repertoires of patients and controls contained some 30 shared sequences. Patients versus controls showed no significant CD8+ Simpson's diversity difference.

In patients chosen for sequencing, flow cytometry had shown CD8+CD57+ cell expansion. This clonotype was observed many times. Its antigen is currently unknown. Template material for TCR beta VDJ and CDR3 profiling consisted of genomic DNA. MiXCR, run by TCRdb on the reads, gives a single entry per CDR3 protein. The profile covers about 150,000 distinct CDR3 sequences, with roughly half appearing a single time and roughly 12% taken by the ten largest. The CDR3 is made up of 15 amino acids. In germline, CDR1 is SGHVS, CDR2 FNYEAQ. With V trimmed by 1 base and J by 5 bases, 7 bases remained unmatched. The receptor's source is a human donor with aplastic anemia. Input material: sorted CD4+, CD8+, or CD8+CD57+ T cells (not recorded which) from PBMCs. This chain connects TRBV7-6 to TRBJ2-5, with 7 bases that match TRBD2. The CDR3 sequence: CASSLDRGELETQYF. CDR3 nucleotide sequence: TGTGCCAGCAGCTTAGATCGGGGGGAGTTGGAGACCCAGTACTTC.